This T cell receptor beta chain was observed in a study of identical twins. Study results and limitations: Models underestimated out-of-frame TCR alpha sharing in monozygotic twins.

This clonotype has more than one count but fewer than ten. Antigen: not known. TCRdb itself ran the 5' RACE reads through MiXCR, one entry per CDR3 protein. This sample yields over 600,000 distinct CDR3 sequences, of which roughly 20% are seen a single time; around 4.5% belongs to the top ten. The germline V gene encodes CDR1 SGHRS and CDR2 YFSETQ. This CDR3 has 18 amino acids. V shed 2 bases and J shed 0 bases, with 15 bases lying between them. In every case, the donor was a healthy Caucasian. The same sample was also studied in work on T cells expressing NK-cell markers. That report adds: All TCR beta repertoires analysed originated from sorted CD3+CD56+NKG2C+, CD3+CD56+NKG2C- and CD3+CD56-NKG2C+ T cells.

Source material: PBMCs. The TCR was taken from a woman aged 18-30 years in good health. The chain has TRBV5-1 and TRBJ2-6; D unresolved. The CDR3 coding sequence is TGCGCCAGCAGCTTCGGGTGGCCCAAAACCTCTGGGGCCAACGTCCTGACTTTC. It yields the protein CASSFGWPKTSGANVLTF. Full variable domain (rest looked up from reference TRBV5-1 and TRBJ2-6): KAGVTQTPRYLIKTRGQQVTLSCSPISGHRSVSWYQQTPGQGLQFLFEYFSETQRNKGNFPGRFSGRQFSNSRSEMNVSTLELGDSALYLCASSFGWPKTSGANVLTFGAGSRLTVL.